These 3 T cell receptor beta chains were sequenced from one sample in a study of T cell changes during pregnancy in multiple sclerosis. Sequencing was performed with immunoSEQ multiplex PCR; in TCRdb, only in-frame clones are kept and a portion is missing. The sample has fewer than 110,000 clones, approximately 92% seen once; the top ten hold about 3.4%. This specimen consisted of peripheral blood, obtained in the second trimester of pregnancy. The origin of the receptors is a female donor with multiple sclerosis, enrolled in a pregnancy study.

V usage is TRBV29-1 and J usage is TRBJ1-1, with D unresolved. CDR3 length: 12 amino acids. Germline V CDR1 and CDR2: SQVTM, ANQGSEA. Trimming took 3 bases from V and 2 from J, leaving 7 bases between them. CDR3 residues: CSVDRGNTEAFF. CDR3 DNA: TGCAGCGTTGATAGAGGAAACACTGAAGCTTTCTTT.

The chain couples TRBV5-1 to TRBJ2-5, with D possibly TRBD1 on 6 matching bases. The length of the CDR3 is 16 residues. Germline V CDR1 and CDR2: SGHRS, YFSETQ. V was pared by 1 base and J by 4 bases, with 17 bases between. DNA for the CDR3: TGCGCCAGCAGCTTGAACCAGGGACACCCTTTAGAGACCCAGTACTTC. Its translation: CASSLNQGHPLETQYF.

The sample holds one count of this clone. This chain connects TRBV19 to TRBJ2-3, with 15 bases identical to TRBD2. The J segment lost 1 base and the V segment lost 10 bases, leaving 6 bases of the junction unmatched. There are 16 residues in the CDR3. CDR1 LNHDA and CDR2 SQIVND come from the germline V gene (reference sequence). The CDR3 is CATGLAGGPGTDTQYF. The CDR3 DNA sequence: TGTGCCACCGGACTAGCGGGAGGGCCTGGCACAGATACGCAGTATTTT. Full variable domain (missing parts from reference TRBV19 and TRBJ2-3): DGGITQSPKYLFRKEGQNVTLSCEQNLNHDAMYWYRQDPGQGLRLIYYSQIVNDFQKGDIAEGYSVSREKKESFPLTVTSAQKNPTAFYLCATGLAGGPGTDTQYFGPGTRLTVL.